This T cell receptor beta chain is drawn from a study of OX40 agonist ivuxolimab in advanced cancers. Some background on the complete study: The costimulatory receptor OX40 (CD134) was targeted by ivuxolimab, a fully human IgG2 agonistic monoclonal antibody. Intravenous ivuxolimab was administered to patients every 2 weeks at six dose levels: 0.01, 0.1, 0.3, 1.5, 3 and 10 mg/kg. Among the 52 dose-escalation patients, approximately 20 had hepatocellular carcinoma, around 15 melanoma, 9 renal cell carcinoma and 9 head and neck cancer. The dose-escalation cohort was over 70% male with a mean age of about 60 years, ranging from roughly 23 to 85. Patients were allowed to have had prior anti-PD-1, anti-PD-L1 or anti-CTLA-4 therapy, and more than 35% of the dose-escalation patients had been treated with checkpoint inhibitors. Three dose-escalation patients achieved partial responses, one with hepatocellular carcinoma and two with cutaneous melanoma. Peripheral TCRbeta sequencing was intended to test whether TCR sequence diversity was altered and clonal T-cell expansion was caused by ivuxolimab. The paper covers the monotherapy dose-escalation part of the phase I ivuxolimab trial, which included N of about 50 patients.

Broader findings and caveats from the paper: Which antigens the clonally expanded peripheral T cells were specific for was not determined. In the 0.1-3.0 mg/kg groups, partial responders were among the patients with the lowest normalized peripheral clonal expansion, particularly in CD8+ T cells. At doses of 0.1 to 3.0 mg/kg, clonal expansion of both CD4+ and CD8+ T cells in blood was seen between baseline and week 6. After ivuxolimab, CD8+ T cells had more expanded clones than CD4+ T cells on average. Low levels of normalized T-cell clonal expansion were also seen in some nonresponding patients.

Patients with autoimmune disease history or receiving systemic immunosuppression were excluded from the trial. Peripheral blood for TCR sequencing was drawn from every dose cohort at baseline, at cycle 4 day 1 and at cycle 7 day 1. Samples came from an open-label, multicenter, first-in-human phase I dose-escalation trial of ivuxolimab. Adults with locally advanced or metastatic head and neck squamous cell, hepatocellular, melanoma or renal cell carcinoma were enrolled in the trial. Before TCR sequencing, CD4+ T cells and CD8+ T cells from peripheral blood were sorted into separate populations. The sample holds one count of this clone. Its recognized antigen is unknown. Base qualities are not at hand, and no much larger clone is one base apart. For sequencing of the TCRbeta CDR3 region, genomic DNA was extracted from the sorted cells. The immunoSEQ Assay was used to sequence the TCRbeta CDR3 regions. TCRdb's version of the immuneACCESS table is confined to in-frame rearrangements and falls short of the full clone set. An unresolved V gene accounts for under half of the shortfall where checked; the remainder is of unknown origin. A total of 50,000 or so clones appear in this sample, approximately 90% of them only once. 31% of the sample is taken by the ten largest.

A distance of 13 bases separates the germline ends of V and J, which lose 1 base and 0 bases respectively. The CDR3 covers 17 residues, taking in both the cysteine and the phenylalanine. Just the 51-base CDR3 DNA is kept, in frame starting at base 1. According to the germline V gene, CDR1 reads MGHRA and CDR2 reads YSYEKL. This TCR came from an adult with an advanced solid tumor such as melanoma, head and neck, liver or kidney cancer. The sample here was CD4+ or CD8+ T cells sorted from blood, taken in a trial of the OX40 agonist ivuxolimab. The rearranged segments are TRBV4-1 and TRBJ2-4; the D gene is possibly TRBD1, with 5 bases matching. The CDR3 in this case is CASSQANFQGAKNIQYF. The sequenced DNA is TGCGCCAGCAGCCAAGCTAATTTCCAGGGAGCCAAAAACATTCAGTACTTC.